Listed below are T cell receptor beta chains from one sample, sequenced in a study of cytomegalovirus exposure and HLA in healthy donors. TCRdb's table, derived via immunoSEQ multiplex PCR, lists solely in-frame clones and lacks some. The table records 200,000 to 250,000 clones, approximately 83% of them present only once. Source material: PBMCs. Receptors were obtained from a woman aged 25 to 39 in good health and CMV-seropositive. Both conserved end residues are part of each CDR3. D genes are given only for firm matches. Some rows mark clone size as missing; the rest say once, few, many or name a class of expanded clone.

CDR3nt	CDR3aa	j_gene	d_gene	v_gene	abundance
TGTGCCAGCAGCCACATGAACACTGAAGCTTTCTTT	CASSHMNTEAFF	TRBJ1-1	-	TRBV7-8	few
TGTGCCAGCGTACGGACTGCTGGCTACACCTTC	CASVRTAGYTF	TRBJ1-2	-	TRBV2	-
TGCGCCAGCAGCCAAGAGTCGCTAGCAGGATCCTACAATGAGCAGTTCTTC	CASSQESLAGSYNEQFF	TRBJ2-1	-	TRBV4-3	-
TGTGCCAGCAGCTTAGTCGGGACAGGGCCCTACGAGCAGTACTTC	CASSLVGTGPYEQYF	TRBJ2-7	TRBD1	TRBV7-8	once
TGTGCCAGTAGTGGATCACTAGCGGGGGGGTACAATGAGCAGTTCTTC	CASSGSLAGGYNEQFF	TRBJ2-1	TRBD2	TRBV19	-
TGTGCCAGCAGTGAACTCTGGCGGGGAAAGCAGTTCTTC	CASSELWRGKQFF	TRBJ2-1	-	TRBV25-1	-
TGCAGTGCTAACTTCCGGGAACCGTATTTT	CSANFREPYF	TRBJ2-3	-	TRBV20-1	-
TGCAGCGGTATCGGAGGGGAAGCCGGGGCCAACGTCCTGACTTTC	CSGIGGEAGANVLTF	TRBJ2-6	-	TRBV29-1	-
TGCGCCAGCAGCCAAGATGGCGGTTATGGTACCGGGGAGCTGTTTTTT	CASSQDGGYGTGELFF	TRBJ2-2	-	TRBV4-1	-
TGTGCCAGCAGTGACGCCTTTAGGCTGAACACTGAAGCTTTCTTT	CASSDAFRLNTEAFF	TRBJ1-1	-	TRBV2	-
TGTGCCAGCAGTTTTGTCAAATCGGGTAGTTATGGCTACACCTTC	CASSFVKSGSYGYTF	TRBJ1-2	-	TRBV27	-
TGCGCCAGCAGTAAAACGACAGGGAGCTCCTACGAGCAGTACTTC	CASSKTTGSSYEQYF	TRBJ2-7	TRBD1	TRBV10-2	-
TGTGCCTGGAGTGGCCTCCAACTAGCGGGATTTTCCTACGAGCAGTACTTC	CAWSGLQLAGFSYEQYF	TRBJ2-7	TRBD2	TRBV30	-
TGCGCCAGCAGCCAAGTAACGGGGCTTGGGTCAGCACAGCCCCAGCATTTT	CASSQVTGLGSAQPQHF	TRBJ1-5	-	TRBV4-1	-
TGCGCCAGCAGCCCCACAGCAACTAATGAAAAACTGTTTTTT	CASSPTATNEKLFF	TRBJ1-4	-	TRBV4-1	-
TGTGCCACCAGGAGCGGGATATACAATGAGCAGTTCTTC	CATRSGIYNEQFF	TRBJ2-1	TRBD2	TRBV27	-
TGTGCCAGCAGTCCCCGGGGGGCGCCACCCAAGGGCTACACCTTC	CASSPRGAPPKGYTF	TRBJ1-2	-	TRBV28	-
TGTGCCAGCAGTTATACATACTCTGGAAACACCATATATTTT	CASSYTYSGNTIYF	TRBJ1-3	-	TRBV6-1	-
TGTGCCAGCAGTCTTGGGACAGGGCGGCAGCCCCAGCATTTT	CASSLGTGRQPQHF	TRBJ1-5	TRBD1	TRBV27	few
TGCGCCAGCAGCACTGGGACAGGGTTATTTGAGACCCAGTACTTC	CASSTGTGLFETQYF	TRBJ2-5	TRBD1	TRBV5-1	-
TGCAGCGTTGAAGGGCCAAAGAGTAGGGATGAGCAGTTCTTC	CSVEGPKSRDEQFF	TRBJ2-1	-	TRBV29-1	-
TGTGCCAGTAGACCCGGACAGGTGGGTCAGCCCCAGCATTTT	CASRPGQVGQPQHF	TRBJ1-5	TRBD1	TRBV19	-
TGTGCCAGCAGATACAGGGAAGATGGCTACACCTTC	CASRYREDGYTF	TRBJ1-2	-	TRBV2	-
TGCGCCAGCAGACGCGGGGGCCAGGACAGCTACGAGCAGTACTTC	CASRRGGQDSYEQYF	TRBJ2-7	-	TRBV5-1	-
TGTGCCAGCAGCCCACAGGCGTCCGCAACCATTCATATGGCTGGCTACACCTTC	CASSPQASATIHMAGYTF	TRBJ1-2	-	TRBV7-8	-
TGTGCCATCAGCACAGGTGTTACTGAAGCTTTCTTT	CAISTGVTEAFF	TRBJ1-1	-	TRBV10-3	-
TGTGCCAGCAGCCCGACTAGCGGGAGAGCTAATGAGCAGTTCTTC	CASSPTSGRANEQFF	TRBJ2-1	TRBD2	TRBV5-6	-
TGTGCCAGCAGTGCTCTGCACGACCAGCCGGGGGGAAAACTGTTTTTT	CASSALHDQPGGKLFF	TRBJ1-4	-	TRBV6-1	-
TGTGCCAGCAGCCCACCCGATGAAAAACTGTTTTTT	CASSPPDEKLFF	TRBJ1-4	-	TRBV7-9	-
TGTGCCAGCAGCGACGGGATAAGCAGGTTCTATGGCTACACCTTC	CASSDGISRFYGYTF	TRBJ1-2	-	TRBV9	once
TGTGCCAGCAGTGCCGGGACAGGCTCCTCCGAGCAGTACTTC	CASSAGTGSSEQYF	TRBJ2-7	TRBD1	TRBV2	-
TGTGCCAGTAGAGGTGGGCAAGACTATGGCTACACCTTC	CASRGGQDYGYTF	TRBJ1-2	-	TRBV28	-
TGTGCCAGTAGTATAAGGGAGGCCGTCTATGGCTACACCTTC	CASSIREAVYGYTF	TRBJ1-2	-	TRBV19	few
TGCAGTGCTAGAGGGAGTTATGGCTACACCTTC	CSARGSYGYTF	TRBJ1-2	-	TRBV20-1	-
TGTGCCAGCAGTTTACGAGTAGGGGCTCAAGTACAACATACGCAGTATTTT	CASSLRVGAQVQHTQYF	TRBJ2-3	-	TRBV27	-
TGTGCCAGTAGTACCTTAGGCCGGGACAGCTATGGCTACACCTTC	CASSTLGRDSYGYTF	TRBJ1-2	TRBD1	TRBV19	few
TGTGCCAGCAACTTCCGGACTACAGGGGTAGGCGGTTCCGCTTTCTTT	CASNFRTTGVGGSAFF	TRBJ1-1	TRBD1	TRBV5-6	-
TGTGCCAGCAGTCCCAGGGGGGGTGCCTATGGCTACACCTTC	CASSPRGGAYGYTF	TRBJ1-2	TRBD1	TRBV27	-
TGTGCCAGCAGCGTAGGCGGGACTCAATCCTACGAGCAGTACTTC	CASSVGGTQSYEQYF	TRBJ2-7	-	TRBV9	-
TGCGCCAGCAGCTTGACGGCAGGGACTGAAGCTTTCTTT	CASSLTAGTEAFF	TRBJ1-1	-	TRBV5-1	-